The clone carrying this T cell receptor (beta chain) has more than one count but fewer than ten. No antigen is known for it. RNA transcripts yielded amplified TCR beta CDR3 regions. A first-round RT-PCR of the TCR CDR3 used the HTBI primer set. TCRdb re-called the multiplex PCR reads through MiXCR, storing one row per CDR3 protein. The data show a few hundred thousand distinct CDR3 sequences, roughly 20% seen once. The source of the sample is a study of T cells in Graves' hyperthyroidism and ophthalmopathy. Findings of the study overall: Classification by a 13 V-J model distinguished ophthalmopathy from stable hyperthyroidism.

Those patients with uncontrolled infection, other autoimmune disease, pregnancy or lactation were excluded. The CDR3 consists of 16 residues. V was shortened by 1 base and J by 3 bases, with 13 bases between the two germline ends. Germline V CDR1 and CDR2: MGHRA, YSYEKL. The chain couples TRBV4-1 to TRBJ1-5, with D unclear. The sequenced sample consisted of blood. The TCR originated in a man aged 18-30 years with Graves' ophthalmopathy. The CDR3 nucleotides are TGCGCCAGCAGCCAAGTGGCCGGGAGTAACAATCAGCCCCAGCATTTT. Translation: CASSQVAGSNNQPQHF.